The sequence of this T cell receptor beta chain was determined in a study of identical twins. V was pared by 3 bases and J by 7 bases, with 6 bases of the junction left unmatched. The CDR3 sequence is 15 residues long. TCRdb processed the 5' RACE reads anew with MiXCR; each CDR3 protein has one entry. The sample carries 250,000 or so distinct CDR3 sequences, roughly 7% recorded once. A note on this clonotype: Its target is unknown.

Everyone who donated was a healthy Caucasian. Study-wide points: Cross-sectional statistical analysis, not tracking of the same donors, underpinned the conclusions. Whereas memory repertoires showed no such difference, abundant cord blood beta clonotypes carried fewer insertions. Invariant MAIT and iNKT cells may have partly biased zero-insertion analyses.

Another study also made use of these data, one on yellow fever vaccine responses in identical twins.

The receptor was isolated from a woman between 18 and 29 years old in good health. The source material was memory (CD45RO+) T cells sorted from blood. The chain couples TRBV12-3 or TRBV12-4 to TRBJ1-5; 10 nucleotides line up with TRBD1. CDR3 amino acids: CASSFGDRGGQPQHF. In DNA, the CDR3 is TGTGCCAGCAGTTTCGGGGACAGGGGTGGCCAGCCCCAGCATTTT.